The following is a T cell receptor beta chain sequence with its context. Profiled with immunoSEQ multiplex PCR; TCRdb holds only in-frame clones, not every one. The table lists tens of thousands of clones, 93% of them singletons. The source of the sample is a study of cytomegalovirus exposure and HLA in healthy donors. About the research overall: According to later analysis, the same platform produced the roughly 120 validation and 666 first-cohort repertoires.

The receptor's source is a woman aged 30 to 39 in good health and CMV-seronegative. Input material: PBMCs.

This CDR3 reads CASSLFGEGNEQFF. The DNA of the CDR3 is TGTGCCAGCAGCTTATTCGGAGAAGGCAATGAGCAGTTCTTC. The chain has TRBV7-3 and TRBJ2-1, with D unresolved. Germline V CDR1 and CDR2: SGHTA, FQGTGA. CDR3 size: 14 residues. Trimming took 2 bases from V and 6 from J, leaving 11 bases between them.